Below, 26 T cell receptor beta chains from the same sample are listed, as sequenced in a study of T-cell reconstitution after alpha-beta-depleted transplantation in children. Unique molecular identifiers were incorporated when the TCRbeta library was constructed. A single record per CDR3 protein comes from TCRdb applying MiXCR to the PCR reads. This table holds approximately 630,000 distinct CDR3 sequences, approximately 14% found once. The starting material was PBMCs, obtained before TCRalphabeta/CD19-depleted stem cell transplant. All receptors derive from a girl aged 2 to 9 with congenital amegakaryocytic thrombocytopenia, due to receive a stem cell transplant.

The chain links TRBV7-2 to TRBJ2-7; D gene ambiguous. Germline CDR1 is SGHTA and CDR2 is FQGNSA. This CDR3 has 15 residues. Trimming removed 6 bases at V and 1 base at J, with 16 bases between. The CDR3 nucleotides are TGTGCCAGCAGTTACGGTCCCCCGTGGTCCTACGAGCAGTACTTC. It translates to CASSYGPPWSYEQYF.

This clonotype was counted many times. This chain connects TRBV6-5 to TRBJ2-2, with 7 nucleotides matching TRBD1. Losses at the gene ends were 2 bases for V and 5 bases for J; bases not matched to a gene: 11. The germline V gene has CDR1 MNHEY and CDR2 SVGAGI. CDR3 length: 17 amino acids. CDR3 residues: CASSYATGTVGTGELFF. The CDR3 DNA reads TGTGCCAGCAGTTACGCAACCGGGACAGTGGGGACCGGGGAGCTGTTTTTT.

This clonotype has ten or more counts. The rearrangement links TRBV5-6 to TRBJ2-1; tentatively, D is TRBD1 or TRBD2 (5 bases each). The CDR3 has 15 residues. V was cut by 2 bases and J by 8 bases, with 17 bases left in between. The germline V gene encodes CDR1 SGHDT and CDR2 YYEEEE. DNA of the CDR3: TGTGCCAGCAGCTTAGGGGTCTTAGCGTGGGATGAGCAGTTCTTC. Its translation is CASSLGVLAWDEQFF.

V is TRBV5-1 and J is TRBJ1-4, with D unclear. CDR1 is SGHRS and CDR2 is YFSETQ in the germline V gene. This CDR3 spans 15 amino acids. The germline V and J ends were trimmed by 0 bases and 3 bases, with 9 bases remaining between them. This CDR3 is CASSLEAGPNEKLFF. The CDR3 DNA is TGCGCCAGCAGCTTGGAAGCAGGCCCTAATGAAAAACTGTTTTTT. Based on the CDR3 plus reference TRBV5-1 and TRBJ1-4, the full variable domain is KAGVTQTPRYLIKTRGQQVTLSCSPISGHRSVSWYQQTPGQGLQFLFEYFSETQRNKGNFPGRFSGRQFSNSRSEMNVSTLELGDSALYLCASSLEAGPNEKLFFGSGTQLSVL.

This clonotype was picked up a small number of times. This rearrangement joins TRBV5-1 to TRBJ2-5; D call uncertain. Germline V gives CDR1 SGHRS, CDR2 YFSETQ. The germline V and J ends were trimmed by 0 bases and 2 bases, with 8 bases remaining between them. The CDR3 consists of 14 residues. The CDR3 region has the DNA TGCGCCAGCAGCTTGGTGCCAGATCAAGAGACCCAGTACTTC. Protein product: CASSLVPDQETQYF.

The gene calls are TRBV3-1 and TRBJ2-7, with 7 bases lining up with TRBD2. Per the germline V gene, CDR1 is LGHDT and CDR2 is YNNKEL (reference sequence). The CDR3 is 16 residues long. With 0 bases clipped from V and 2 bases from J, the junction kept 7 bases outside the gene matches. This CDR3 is CASSQDDAGVTYEQYF. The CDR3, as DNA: TGTGCCAGCAGCCAAGATGATGCGGGAGTCACCTACGAGCAGTACTTC.

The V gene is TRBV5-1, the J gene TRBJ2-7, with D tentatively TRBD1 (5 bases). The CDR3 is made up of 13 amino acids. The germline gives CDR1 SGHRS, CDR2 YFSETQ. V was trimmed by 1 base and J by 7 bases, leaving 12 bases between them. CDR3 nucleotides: TGCGCCAGCAGCTTGAAATCACCAGGGGAGCAGTACTTC. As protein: CASSLKSPGEQYF.

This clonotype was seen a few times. CDR3 region: CASSHQSLAGYNEQFF. CDR3 nucleotide sequence: TGTGCCAGCAGCCATCAGTCACTAGCGGGCTACAATGAGCAGTTCTTC. This sequence joins TRBV6-4 and TRBJ2-1, with 9 bases that match TRBD2. The CDR3 is 16 residues long. J gave up 3 bases and V 6 bases, and 9 bases lay outside the gene matches. Looked up from germline, CDR1 is MRHNA and CDR2 is SNTAGT.

This chain's CDR3 is CSASRGRIQETQYF. CDR3 nucleotide sequence: TGCAGTGCTAGCCGCGGGAGGATCCAAGAGACCCAGTACTTC. This chain links TRBV20-1 with TRBJ2-5; 8 bases match TRBD2. CDR3 length equals 14 residues. Germline trimming cut 3 bases from V and 1 base from J; bases unmatched to any gene: 4. Looked up from germline, CDR1 is DFQATT and CDR2 is SNEGSKA (reference sequence).

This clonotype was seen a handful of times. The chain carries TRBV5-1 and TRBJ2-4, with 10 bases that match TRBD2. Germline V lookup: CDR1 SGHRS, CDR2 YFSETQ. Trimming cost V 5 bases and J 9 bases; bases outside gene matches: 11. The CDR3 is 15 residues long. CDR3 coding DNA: TGCGCCAGCAGGAGTGGGACTAGCGAGCCGGTCATTCAGTACTTC. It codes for CASRSGTSEPVIQYF.

The CDR3 DNA sequence: TGTGCCAGCAGCTTACCGGCCCACTTAGGGAAATATGGAGATACGCAGTATTTT. This encodes CASSLPAHLGKYGDTQYF. The chain recombines TRBV7-2 with TRBJ2-3; D gene unclear. Germline CDR1 and CDR2: SGHTA and FQGNSA. This CDR3 comprises 18 residues. Trimming shortened V by 2 bases and J by 5 bases, and 23 bases separated the two germline ends.

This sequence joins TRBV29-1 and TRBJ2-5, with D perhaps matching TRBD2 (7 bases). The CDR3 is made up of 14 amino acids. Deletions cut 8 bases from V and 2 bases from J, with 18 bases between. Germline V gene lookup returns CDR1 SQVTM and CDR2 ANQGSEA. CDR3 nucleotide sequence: TGCAGCAGAGGGGGGACTATGCATCAAGAGACCCAGTACTTC. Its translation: CSRGGTMHQETQYF. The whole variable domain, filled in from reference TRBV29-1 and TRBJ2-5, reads SAVISQKPSRDICQRGTSLTIQCQVDSQVTMMFWYRQQPGQSLTLIATANQGSEATYESGFVIDKFPISRPNLTFSTLTVSNMSPEDSSIYLCSRGGTMHQETQYFGPGTRLLVL.

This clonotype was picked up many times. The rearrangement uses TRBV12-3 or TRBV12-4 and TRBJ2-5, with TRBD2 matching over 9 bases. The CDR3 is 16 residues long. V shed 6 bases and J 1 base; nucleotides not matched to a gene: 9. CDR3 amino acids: CASSLRLAARQETQYF. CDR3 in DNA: TGTGCCAGCAGCCTTAGACTAGCGGCCCGCCAAGAGACCCAGTACTTC.

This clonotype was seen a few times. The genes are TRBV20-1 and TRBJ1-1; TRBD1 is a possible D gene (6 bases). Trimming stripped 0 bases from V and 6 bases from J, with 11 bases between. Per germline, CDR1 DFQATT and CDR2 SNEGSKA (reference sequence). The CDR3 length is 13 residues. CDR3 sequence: CSARDGGEAEAFF. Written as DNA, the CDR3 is TGCAGTGCTAGAGATGGGGGCGAGGCTGAAGCTTTCTTT.

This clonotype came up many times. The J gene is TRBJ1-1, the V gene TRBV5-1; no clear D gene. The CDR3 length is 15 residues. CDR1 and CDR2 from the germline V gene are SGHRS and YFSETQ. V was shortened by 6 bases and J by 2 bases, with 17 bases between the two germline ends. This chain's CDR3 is CASTRNGVGNTEAFF. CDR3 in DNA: TGCGCCAGCACCCGGAACGGGGTTGGCAACACTGAAGCTTTCTTT.

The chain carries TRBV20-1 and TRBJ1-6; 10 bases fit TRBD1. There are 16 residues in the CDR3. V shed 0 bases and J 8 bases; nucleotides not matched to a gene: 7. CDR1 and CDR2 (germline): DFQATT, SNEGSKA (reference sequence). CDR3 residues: CSARDPGQGGDSPLHF. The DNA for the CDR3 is TGCAGTGCTAGAGATCCTGGACAGGGGGGCGATTCACCCCTCCACTTT.

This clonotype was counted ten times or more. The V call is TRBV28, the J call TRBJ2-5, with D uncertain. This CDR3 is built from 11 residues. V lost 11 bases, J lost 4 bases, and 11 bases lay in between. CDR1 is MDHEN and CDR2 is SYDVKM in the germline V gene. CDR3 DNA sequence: TGTGCCTCCACTACCTCAGAGACCCAGTACTTC. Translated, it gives CASTTSETQYF.

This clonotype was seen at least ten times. The CDR3 sequence: CARNHPLRKEVFF. The CDR3 bases are TGTGCCCGTAACCACCCCCTCCGGAAGGAGGTATTCTTC. The rearrangement uses TRBV30 and TRBJ2-1, with D maybe TRBD2 (5 bases). CDR3 length: 13 residues. From germline, CDR1 is GTSNPN and CDR2 SVGIG (reference sequence). V lost 8 bases, J lost 16 bases, and 27 bases lay in between.

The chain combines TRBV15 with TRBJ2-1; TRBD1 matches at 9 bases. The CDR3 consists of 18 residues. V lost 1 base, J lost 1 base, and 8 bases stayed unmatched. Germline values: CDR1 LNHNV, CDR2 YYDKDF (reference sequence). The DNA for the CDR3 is TGTGCCACCAGCAGAGGTAGCCCCGGGACAGGGTCCTACAATGAGCAGTTCTTC. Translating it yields CATSRGSPGTGSYNEQFF. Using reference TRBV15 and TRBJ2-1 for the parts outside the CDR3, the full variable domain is DAMVIQNPRYQVTQFGKPVTLSCSQTLNHNVMYWYQQKSSQAPKLLFHYYDKDFNNEADTPDNFQSRRPNTSFCFLDIRSPGLGDTAMYLCATSRGSPGTGSYNEQFFGPGTRLTVL.

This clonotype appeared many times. The CDR3 spells CASSYSRGGYYTEAFF. The DNA of the CDR3 is TGTGCCAGCAGTTACTCGAGGGGGGGTTACTACACTGAAGCTTTCTTT. J is TRBJ1-1 and V is TRBV6-5, with a possible D match to TRBD1 (6 bases). There are 16 residues in the CDR3. V was shortened by 0 bases and J by 3 bases, with 14 bases between the two germline ends. The germline gives CDR1 MNHEY, CDR2 SVGAGI.

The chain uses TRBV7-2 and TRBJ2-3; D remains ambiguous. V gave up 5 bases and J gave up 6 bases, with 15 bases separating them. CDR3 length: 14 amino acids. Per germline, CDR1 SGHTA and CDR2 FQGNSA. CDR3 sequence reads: CASSLSLFADTQYF. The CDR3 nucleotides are TGTGCCAGCAGCCTGTCGTTGTTCGCGGATACGCAGTATTTT.

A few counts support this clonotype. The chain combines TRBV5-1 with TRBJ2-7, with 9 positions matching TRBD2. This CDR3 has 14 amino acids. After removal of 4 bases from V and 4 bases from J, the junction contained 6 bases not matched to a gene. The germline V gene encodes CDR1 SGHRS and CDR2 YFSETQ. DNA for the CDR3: TGCGCCAGCAGCCCTGGACTAGCGAGGTACGAGCAGTACTTC. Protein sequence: CASSPGLARYEQYF.

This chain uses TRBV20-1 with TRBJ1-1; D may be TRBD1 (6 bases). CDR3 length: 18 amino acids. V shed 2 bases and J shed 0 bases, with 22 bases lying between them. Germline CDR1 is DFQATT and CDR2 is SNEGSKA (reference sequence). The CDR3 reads CSARNETGPDRMNTEAFF. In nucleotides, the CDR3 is TGCAGTGCTAGAAATGAGACAGGTCCCGATCGTATGAACACTGAAGCTTTCTTT.

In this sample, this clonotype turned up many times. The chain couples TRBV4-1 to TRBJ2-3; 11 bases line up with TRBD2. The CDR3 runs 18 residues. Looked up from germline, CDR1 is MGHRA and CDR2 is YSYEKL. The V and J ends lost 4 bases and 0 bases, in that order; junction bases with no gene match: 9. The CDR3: CASSLGLAGGLSTDTQYF. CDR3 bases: TGCGCCAGCAGCCTCGGGCTAGCGGGAGGATTGAGCACAGATACGCAGTATTTT.

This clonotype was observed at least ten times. The CDR3 is CATSWQGFPYEQYF. For the CDR3, the DNA is TGTGCCACCAGCTGGCAGGGGTTTCCCTACGAGCAGTACTTC. This chain uses TRBV28 with TRBJ2-7, with D possibly matching TRBD1 (6 bases). With 10 bases removed from V and 2 bases from J, the gap between germline ends came to 18 bases. CDR1 and CDR2 from the germline V gene are MDHEN and SYDVKM. This CDR3 contains 14 residues.

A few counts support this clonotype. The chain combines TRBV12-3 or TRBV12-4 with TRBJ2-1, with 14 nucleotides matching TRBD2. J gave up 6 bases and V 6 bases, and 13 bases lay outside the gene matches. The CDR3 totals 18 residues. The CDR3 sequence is CASSPVPGLAGVFNEQFF. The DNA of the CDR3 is TGTGCCAGCAGCCCAGTTCCGGGACTAGCGGGAGTGTTCAATGAGCAGTTCTTC.